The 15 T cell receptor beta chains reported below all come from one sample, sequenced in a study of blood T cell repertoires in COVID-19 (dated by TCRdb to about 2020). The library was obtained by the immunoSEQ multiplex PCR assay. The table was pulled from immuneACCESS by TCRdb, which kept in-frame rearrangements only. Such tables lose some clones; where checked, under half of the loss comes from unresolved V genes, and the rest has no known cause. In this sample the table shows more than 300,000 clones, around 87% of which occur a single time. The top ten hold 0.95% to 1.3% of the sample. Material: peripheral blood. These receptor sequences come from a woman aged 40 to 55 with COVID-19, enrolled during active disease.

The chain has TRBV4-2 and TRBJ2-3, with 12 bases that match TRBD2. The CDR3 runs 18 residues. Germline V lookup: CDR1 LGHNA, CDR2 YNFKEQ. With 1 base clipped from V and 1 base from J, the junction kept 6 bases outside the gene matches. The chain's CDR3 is CASSQGSTSGGGTDTQYF. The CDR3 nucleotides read TGTGCCAGCAGCCAAGGATCGACTAGCGGGGGTGGCACAGATACGCAGTATTTT.

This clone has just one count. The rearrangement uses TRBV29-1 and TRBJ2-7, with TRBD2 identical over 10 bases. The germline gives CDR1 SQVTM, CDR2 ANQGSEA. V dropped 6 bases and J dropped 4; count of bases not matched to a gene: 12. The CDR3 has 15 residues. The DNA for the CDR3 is TGCAGCGTACACGACGGGTCTAGCGGGAGTTACGAGCAGTACTTC. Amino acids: CSVHDGSSGSYEQYF.

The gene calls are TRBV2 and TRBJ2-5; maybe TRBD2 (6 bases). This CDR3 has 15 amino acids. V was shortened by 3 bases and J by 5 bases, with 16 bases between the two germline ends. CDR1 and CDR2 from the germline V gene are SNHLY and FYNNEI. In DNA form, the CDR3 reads TGTGCCAGCAGTGAGGGCCGGGGAGGTACGGAGACCCAGTACTTC. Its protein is CASSEGRGGTETQYF.

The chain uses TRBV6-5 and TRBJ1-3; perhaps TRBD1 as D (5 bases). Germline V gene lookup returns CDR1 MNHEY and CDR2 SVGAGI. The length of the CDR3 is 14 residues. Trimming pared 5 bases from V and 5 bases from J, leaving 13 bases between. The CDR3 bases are TGTGCCAGCAGTCCTAGGACACCCCGAAACACCATATATTTT. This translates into CASSPRTPRNTIYF.

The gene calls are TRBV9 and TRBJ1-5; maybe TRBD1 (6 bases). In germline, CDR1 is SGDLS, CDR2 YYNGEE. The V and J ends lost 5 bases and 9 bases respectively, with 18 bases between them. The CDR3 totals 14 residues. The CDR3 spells CASSTMDSFGPQHF. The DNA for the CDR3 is TGTGCCAGCAGTACGATGGACAGCTTCGGGCCCCAGCATTTT.

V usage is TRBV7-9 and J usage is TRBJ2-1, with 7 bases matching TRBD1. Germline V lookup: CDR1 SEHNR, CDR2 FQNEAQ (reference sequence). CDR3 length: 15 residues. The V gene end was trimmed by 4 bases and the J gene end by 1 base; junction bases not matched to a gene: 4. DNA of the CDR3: TGTGCCAGCAGCTCCCGACAGGGTTCCTACAATGAGCAGTTCTTC. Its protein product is CASSSRQGSYNEQFF.

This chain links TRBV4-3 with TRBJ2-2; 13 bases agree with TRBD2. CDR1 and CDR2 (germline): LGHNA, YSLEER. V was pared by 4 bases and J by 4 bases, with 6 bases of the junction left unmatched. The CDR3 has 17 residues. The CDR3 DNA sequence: TGCGCCAGCAGCCCACTAGCGGGAGGGATTAGCACCGGGGAGCTGTTTTTT. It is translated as CASSPLAGGISTGELFF.

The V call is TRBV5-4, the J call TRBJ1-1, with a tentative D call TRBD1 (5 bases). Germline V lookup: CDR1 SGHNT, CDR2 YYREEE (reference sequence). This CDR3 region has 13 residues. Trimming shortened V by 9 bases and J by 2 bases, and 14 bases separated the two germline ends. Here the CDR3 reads CATRGTGNTEAFF. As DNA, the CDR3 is TGTGCCACCCGGGGGACGGGAAACACTGAAGCTTTCTTT.

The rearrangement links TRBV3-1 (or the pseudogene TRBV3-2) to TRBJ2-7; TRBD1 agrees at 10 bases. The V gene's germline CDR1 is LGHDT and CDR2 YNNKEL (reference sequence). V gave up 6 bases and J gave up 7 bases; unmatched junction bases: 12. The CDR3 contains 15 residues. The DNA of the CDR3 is TGTGCCAGCAGAGCCAGGGGGACAGGGGTGGTGGAGCAGTACTTC. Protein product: CASRARGTGVVEQYF.

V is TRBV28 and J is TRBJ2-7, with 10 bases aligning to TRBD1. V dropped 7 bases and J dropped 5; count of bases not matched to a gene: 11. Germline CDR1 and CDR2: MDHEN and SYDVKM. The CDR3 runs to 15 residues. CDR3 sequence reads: CASKIGQGVMDEQYF. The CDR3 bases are TGTGCCAGCAAAATTGGACAGGGGGTTATGGACGAGCAGTACTTC.

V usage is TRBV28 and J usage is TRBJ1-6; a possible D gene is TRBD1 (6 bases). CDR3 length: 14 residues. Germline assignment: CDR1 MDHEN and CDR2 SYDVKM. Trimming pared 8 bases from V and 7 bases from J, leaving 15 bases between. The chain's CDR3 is CASWVGQQNSPLHF. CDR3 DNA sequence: TGTGCCAGCTGGGTAGGACAGCAAAATTCACCCCTCCACTTT.

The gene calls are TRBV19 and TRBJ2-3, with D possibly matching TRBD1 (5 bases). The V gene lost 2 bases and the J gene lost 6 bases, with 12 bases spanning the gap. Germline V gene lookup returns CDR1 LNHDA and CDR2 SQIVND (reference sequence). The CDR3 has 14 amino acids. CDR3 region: CASSIKGISDTQYF. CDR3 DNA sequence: TGTGCCAGTAGTATAAAGGGGATTTCTGATACGCAGTATTTT.

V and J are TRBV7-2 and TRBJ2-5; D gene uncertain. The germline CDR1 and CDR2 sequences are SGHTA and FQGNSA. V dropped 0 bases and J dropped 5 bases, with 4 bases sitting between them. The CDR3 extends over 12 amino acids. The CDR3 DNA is TGTGCCAGCAGCTTAGCGCGGGAGACCCAGTACTTC. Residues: CASSLARETQYF.

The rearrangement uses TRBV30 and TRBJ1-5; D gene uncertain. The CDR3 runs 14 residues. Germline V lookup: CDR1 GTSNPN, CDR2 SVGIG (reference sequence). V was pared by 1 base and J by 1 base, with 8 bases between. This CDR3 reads CAWSATGSNQPQHF. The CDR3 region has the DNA TGTGCCTGGAGTGCGACTGGGAGCAATCAGCCCCAGCATTTT.

The DNA of the CDR3 is TGTGCCAGCAGCTCGCTCCCAGGGGAAGTGTATGAAGAGACCCAGTACTTC. Encoded protein: CASSSLPGEVYEETQYF. The chain has TRBV7-2 and TRBJ2-5; possible D gene TRBD1, 6 bases. Looked up from germline, CDR1 is SGHTA and CDR2 is FQGNSA. The ends were cut back, 4 bases at V and 3 bases at J, with 21 bases in the middle. The CDR3 runs 17 residues.